The 32 T cell receptor beta chains below all came from one sample that was sequenced in a study of early T cells in non-severe SARS-CoV-2 infection. TCRdb ran MiXCR on the 5' RACE reads and lists one entry per CDR3 protein. This sample has tens of thousands of distinct CDR3 sequences, with more than 8.5% found just once. Sequenced sample: whole blood. The source is an adult who was a healthcare worker with PCR-confirmed SARS-CoV-2 infection or an uninfected control (not recorded which).

V usage is TRBV11-2 and J usage is TRBJ1-2; 7 bases agree with TRBD1. CDR3 length equals 13 residues. From germline, CDR1 is SGHAT and CDR2 FQNNGV. After removal of 4 bases from V and 8 bases from J, the junction contained 7 bases not matched to a gene. In nucleotides, the CDR3 is TGTGCCAGCAGCTCGTCCGGGACAGACGGCTACACCTTC. This encodes CASSSSGTDGYTF. The full variable domain, with the rest looked up from reference TRBV11-2 and TRBJ1-2, is EAGVAQSPRYKIIEKRQSVAFWCNPISGHATLYWYQQILGQGPKLLIQFQNNGVVDDSQLPKDRFSAERLKGVDSTLKIQPAKLEDSAVYLCASSSSGTDGYTFGSGTRLTVV.

This clonotype has a count of ten or more. The V and J genes are TRBV29-1 and TRBJ1-1; 10 bases match TRBD1. Germline CDR1 is SQVTM and CDR2 is ANQGSEA. The CDR3 runs to 13 residues. With 4 bases clipped from V and 2 bases from J, the junction kept 1 base outside the gene matches. The CDR3 spells CSVATGGNTEAFF. The CDR3 DNA follows: TGCAGCGTTGCGACAGGGGGCAACACTGAAGCTTTCTTT.

This clonotype was detected many times. CDR3 loop: CASSRDRRNTGELFF. The CDR3 DNA sequence: TGTGCCAGCAGTCGGGACAGGAGGAACACCGGGGAGCTGTTTTTT. The rearrangement uses TRBV27 and TRBJ2-2; 8 bases line up with TRBD1. The germline gives CDR1 MNHEY, CDR2 SMNVEV (reference sequence). This CDR3 is 15 amino acids long. V lost 5 bases and J lost 1; bases outside the gene matches: 3.

Many counts were recorded for this clonotype. The V call is TRBV5-1, the J call TRBJ2-3; TRBD2 aligns across 7 bases. Germline V gene data show CDR1 as SGHRS and CDR2 as YFSETQ. V was clipped by 4 bases and J by 6 bases; unmatched bases: 8. The length of the CDR3 is 14 residues. The CDR3 spells CASSRRLAVDTQYF. CDR3 nucleotide sequence: TGCGCCAGCAGCCGCAGACTAGCTGTGGATACGCAGTATTTT.

This clonotype has at least ten counts. This rearrangement joins TRBV19 to TRBJ2-2; no reliable D call. With 3 bases removed from V and 0 bases from J, the gap between germline ends came to 8 bases. This CDR3 has 15 amino acids. Germline assignment: CDR1 LNHDA and CDR2 SQIVND (reference sequence). The CDR3 reads CASSIWRSNTGELFF. CDR3 in DNA: TGTGCCAGTAGTATCTGGCGATCGAACACCGGGGAGCTGTTTTTT.

This clonotype showed up just a few times. V and J are TRBV6-1 and TRBJ2-1; 12 bases map to TRBD2. Germline V lookup: CDR1 MNHNS, CDR2 SASEGT. The CDR3 is made up of 15 amino acids. J lost 4 bases, V lost 7 bases, and 5 bases had no gene match. The CDR3 bases are TGTGCCAGCAATTTAGGACTAGCGGGATACAATGAGCAGTTCTTC. It codes for CASNLGLAGYNEQFF.

In this sample, this clonotype turned up many times. The V and J genes are TRBV11-2 and TRBJ1-1; D may be TRBD1 (6 bases). The CDR3 is 14 residues long. Germline V gives CDR1 SGHAT, CDR2 FQNNGV. V lost 5 bases to trimming and J lost 6 bases, with 16 bases between them. CDR3 coding DNA: TGTGCCAGCAGCCCCGACAGGCTACGCGCTGAAGCTTTCTTT. It translates to CASSPDRLRAEAFF.

This clonotype was observed a handful of times. The genes are TRBV27 and TRBJ2-7, with 10 bases aligning to TRBD2. The CDR3 totals 16 residues. Trimming cost V 3 bases and J 3 bases; bases outside gene matches: 8. CDR1 MNHEY and CDR2 SMNVEV come from the germline V gene (reference sequence). The CDR3 DNA reads as TGTGCCAGCAGTTTTCTCGGACTAGCGGATCACTACGAGCAGTACTTC. Translation: CASSFLGLADHYEQYF.

The V call is TRBV6-2 or TRBV6-3, the J call TRBJ2-1; D is undetermined. CDR1 is MNHEY and CDR2 is SVGEGT in the germline V gene. The CDR3 sequence is 13 residues long. Trimming stripped 6 bases from V and 8 bases from J, with 14 bases between. CDR3 coding DNA: TGTGCCAGCAGCCGAAATAGTTGGGATGAGCAGTTCTTC. It specifies CASSRNSWDEQFF.

The sample holds many counts of this clonotype. The chain carries TRBV6-6 and TRBJ2-3, with D perhaps matching TRBD2 (5 bases). The CDR3 sequence is 12 residues long. V was cut by 6 bases and J by 1 base, with 5 bases left in between. CDR1 and CDR2 (germline): MNHNY, SVGAGI (reference sequence). The CDR3 region is CASSGGTDTQYF. The CDR3 DNA reads TGTGCCAGCAGCGGGGGCACAGATACGCAGTATTTT.

The V gene is TRBV30, the J gene TRBJ1-1; maybe TRBD1 (5 bases). V was trimmed by 0 bases and J by 5 bases, leaving 10 bases between them. The CDR3 sequence is 13 residues long. Germline V CDR1 and CDR2: GTSNPN, SVGIG (reference sequence). The CDR3 loop reads CAWSVQVGTEAFF. The CDR3 DNA follows: TGTGCCTGGAGTGTACAGGTGGGGACTGAAGCTTTCTTT.

This clonotype was seen at least ten times. The V and J genes are TRBV7-3 and TRBJ2-3, with TRBD2 as a possible D gene (6 bases). CDR3 size: 15 residues. Germline V gene sequence: CDR1 SGHTA, CDR2 FQGTGA. Deletions cut 3 bases from V and 0 bases from J, with 10 bases between. The CDR3 is CASSFGGRSTDTQYF. In DNA form, the CDR3 reads TGTGCCAGCAGCTTCGGAGGGAGAAGCACAGATACGCAGTATTTT.

This clonotype appeared many times. This chain uses TRBV5-1 with TRBJ2-7; D might be TRBD2 (5 bases). Looked up from germline, CDR1 is SGHRS and CDR2 is YFSETQ. The CDR3 runs 13 residues. The V gene lost 4 bases and the J gene lost 3 bases, with 11 bases spanning the gap. The CDR3 sequence is CASSVVGGYEQYF. The CDR3 region has the DNA TGCGCCAGCAGCGTGGTCGGAGGCTACGAGCAGTACTTC. The whole variable domain, remainder taken from reference TRBV5-1 and TRBJ2-7, is KAGVTQTPRYLIKTRGQQVTLSCSPISGHRSVSWYQQTPGQGLQFLFEYFSETQRNKGNFPGRFSGRQFSNSRSEMNVSTLELGDSALYLCASSVVGGYEQYFGPGTRLTVT.

This clonotype has more than one count but fewer than ten. The chain links TRBV4-1 to TRBJ1-5, with no clear D. The length of the CDR3 is 15 residues. Germline CDR1 MGHRA, CDR2 YSYEKL. Trimming stripped 7 bases from V and 4 bases from J, with 17 bases between. The CDR3 DNA follows: TGCGCCAGCAAATACGGAACGGAGGATAATCAGCCCCAGCATTTT. It codes for CASKYGTEDNQPQHF.

This clonotype has just a few counts. The chain employs TRBV7-2 and TRBJ1-6; D call uncertain. Germline V gene sequence: CDR1 SGHTA, CDR2 FQGNSA. This CDR3 spans 13 amino acids. With 2 bases removed from V and 8 bases from J, the gap between germline ends came to 7 bases. This chain's CDR3 is CASSLSGDSPLHF. The CDR3 region has the DNA TGTGCCAGCAGCTTATCTGGAGATTCACCCCTCCACTTT. Together with reference TRBV7-2 and TRBJ1-6, the CDR3 gives the full variable domain: GAGVSQSPSNKVTEKGKDVELRCDPISGHTALYWYRQSLGQGLEFLIYFQGNSAPDKSGLPSDRFSAERTGGSVSTLTIQRTQQEDSAVYLCASSLSGDSPLHFGNGTRLTVT.

This clonotype was seen a few times. The chain links TRBV7-2 to TRBJ2-2; TRBD2 matches 7 bases. CDR3 length equals 16 residues. The V and J ends lost 1 base and 0 bases, in that order; junction bases with no gene match: 2. Germline-derived CDR1 and CDR2 are SGHTA and FQGNSA. CDR3 nucleotide sequence: TGTGCCAGCAGCTTAGTTAGCGGGCCGAACACCGGGGAGCTGTTTTTT. This sequence encodes CASSLVSGPNTGELFF.

This rearrangement joins TRBV6-5 to TRBJ2-3; maybe TRBD1 (6 bases). Germline CDR1 MNHEY, CDR2 SVGAGI. The V end lost 4 bases, the J end lost 2 bases, and 13 bases lay between the germline ends. There are 15 residues in the CDR3. The DNA of the CDR3 is TGTGCCAGCAGTTTCTTCAGGGGACCCACAGATACGCAGTATTTT. Translation: CASSFFRGPTDTQYF.

The V call is TRBV9, the J call TRBJ2-3, with 10 bases identical to TRBD2. Looked up from germline, CDR1 is SGDLS and CDR2 is YYNGEE. CDR3 size: 16 residues. Losses at the gene ends were 5 bases for V and 3 bases for J; bases not matched to a gene: 9. CDR3 in amino acids: CASRAHRTSGTDTQYF. The CDR3 bases are TGTGCCAGCAGAGCTCATAGGACTAGCGGTACAGATACGCAGTATTTT.

This clonotype was seen a single time. The chain joins TRBV5-4 to TRBJ2-2, with D uncertain. The V gene's germline CDR1 is SGHNT and CDR2 YYREEE (reference sequence). This CDR3 has 13 amino acids. Trimming left V 1 base short and J 3 bases short, with 4 bases between. The CDR3 here is CASSLFYTGELFF. The CDR3 coding sequence is TGTGCCAGCAGCTTGTTTTACACCGGGGAGCTGTTTTTT.

This clonotype was observed many times. The V and J genes are TRBV7-9 and TRBJ2-7, with a possible D match to TRBD2 (6 bases). Trimming took 11 bases from V and 5 from J, leaving 22 bases between them. Germline lookup yields CDR1 SEHNR and CDR2 FQNEAQ (reference sequence). The CDR3 is 14 residues long. The CDR3 DNA follows: TGTGCCGCGATGGTCGGAGGGTCTCCCCACGAGCAGTACTTC. This codes for CAAMVGGSPHEQYF.

The chain uses TRBV4-3 and TRBJ2-1; possibly TRBD2 for D (6 bases). The V end lost 4 bases, the J end lost 9 bases, and 13 bases lay between the germline ends. This CDR3 contains 13 residues. The germline V gene has CDR1 LGHNA and CDR2 YSLEER. The DNA for the CDR3 is TGCGCCAGCAGCCTAAGGGCGGAGGGTGAGCAGTTCTTC. It is translated as CASSLRAEGEQFF.

This clonotype has more than one count but fewer than ten. V and J are TRBV19 and TRBJ2-1; 8 bases match TRBD2. The CDR3 loop spans 15 amino acids. Germline CDR1 and CDR2: LNHDA and SQIVND (reference sequence). The J segment lost 4 bases and the V segment lost 10 bases, leaving 12 bases of the junction unmatched. The CDR3 bases are TGTGCCACGGGGGGCGACGGGAGGGAGTACAATGAGCAGTTCTTC. Protein: CATGGDGREYNEQFF.

This clonotype was counted many times. The CDR3 DNA reads TGTGCCAGCAGCCCGCGGGAAGAAAAACTGTTTTTT. Its protein product is CASSPREEKLFF. The J gene is TRBJ1-4, the V gene TRBV11-2; no clear D. Deletions cut 5 bases from V and 8 bases from J, with 9 bases between. CDR1 is SGHAT, CDR2 FQNNGV, per germline. This CDR3 comprises 12 residues. The full variable domain, completed using reference TRBV11-2 and TRBJ1-4, is EAGVAQSPRYKIIEKRQSVAFWCNPISGHATLYWYQQILGQGPKLLIQFQNNGVVDDSQLPKDRFSAERLKGVDSTLKIQPAKLEDSAVYLCASSPREEKLFFGSGTQLSVL.

Of note for this clonotype: A single base separates this from a much larger clone, so it may be a read error. The CDR3 bases are TGTGCCAGCAGCTTAAGGGGAATTAGCGGAACTGGAGCTTTCTTT. As protein: CASSLRGISGTGAFF. The V gene is TRBV7-9, the J gene TRBJ1-1; tentative D call: TRBD1 (5 bases). The CDR3 runs 15 residues. Germline values: CDR1 SEHNR, CDR2 FQNEAQ (reference sequence).

This clonotype has a handful of counts. The J gene is TRBJ2-7, the V gene TRBV7-9; the D is unclear. Germline loops: CDR1 SEHNR, CDR2 FQNEAQ (reference sequence). V lost 5 bases and J 5 bases, leaving 13 bases between the germline ends. The CDR3 loop spans 13 amino acids. This CDR3 is CASSLILANEQYF. CDR3 sequence (DNA): TGTGCCAGCAGCCTTATATTAGCTAACGAGCAGTACTTC.

This clonotype turned up a few times. The chain joins TRBV3-1 to TRBJ2-3, with 10 bases matching TRBD1. The V segment lost 0 bases and the J segment 3 bases; nucleotides outside the gene matches: 18. There are 21 residues in the CDR3. Germline CDR1 and CDR2: LGHDT and YNNKEL (reference sequence). CDR3 residues: CASSQDPNIRWTGGITDTQYF. As DNA, the CDR3 is TGTGCCAGCAGCCAAGACCCGAATATCCGGTGGACAGGGGGAATTACAGATACGCAGTATTTT.

This clonotype was seen ten or more times. This chain uses TRBV6-2 or TRBV6-3 with TRBJ2-5; no clear D. Germline V CDR1 and CDR2: MNHEY, SVGEGT. V lost 0 bases and J 4 bases, leaving 3 bases between the germline ends. The CDR3 spans 12 residues. The CDR3 sequence: CASSYSGETQYF. In DNA, the CDR3 is TGTGCCAGCAGTTACTCAGGAGAGACCCAGTACTTC.

This clonotype has ten or more counts. The gene calls are TRBV7-2 and TRBJ2-1; 9 positions match TRBD2. The germline V gene encodes CDR1 SGHTA and CDR2 FQGNSA. CDR3 length: 15 amino acids. The ends lost 1 base at V and 6 bases at J; junction bases unmatched: 4. CDR3 amino acids: CASSLGLAGRNEQFF. The CDR3 DNA reads as TGTGCCAGCAGCTTAGGTCTAGCGGGACGCAATGAGCAGTTCTTC.

This clonotype was detected many times. The J gene is TRBJ2-7, the V gene TRBV3-1; no clear D. Trimming shortened V by 1 base and J by 6 bases, and 4 bases separated the two germline ends. The CDR3 consists of 11 residues. Germline assignment: CDR1 LGHDT and CDR2 YNNKEL (reference sequence). This CDR3 reads CASSQVSEQYF. The CDR3, as DNA: TGTGCCAGCAGCCAAGTGAGCGAGCAGTACTTC.

This clonotype was found many times. V gene TRBV12-3 or TRBV12-4 combines with J gene TRBJ2-1, with 13 nucleotides matching TRBD2. The CDR3 covers 13 residues. With V trimmed by 6 bases and J by 10 bases, 3 bases remained unmatched. CDR3 loop: CASRGLAGREQFF. In DNA, the CDR3 is TGTGCCAGCAGGGGACTAGCGGGGCGGGAGCAGTTCTTC.

This clonotype turned up a few times. The chain recombines TRBV9 with TRBJ2-7, with D perhaps matching TRBD2 (5 bases). Germline CDR1 SGDLS, CDR2 YYNGEE. The CDR3 has 15 amino acids. V lost 0 bases, J lost 2 bases, and 12 bases lay in between. This CDR3 reads CASSVASGTAYEQYF. CDR3 nucleotide sequence: TGTGCCAGCAGCGTAGCGTCGGGAACGGCCTACGAGCAGTACTTC.

The table lists this clonotype with a few counts. V usage is TRBV10-3 and J usage is TRBJ1-5, with 9 bases that match TRBD1. The V gene end was trimmed by 8 bases and the J gene end by 5 bases; junction bases not matched to a gene: 4. Germline CDR1 and CDR2: ENHRY and SYGVKD. This CDR3 has 13 amino acids. CDR3 protein: CAIGDRDDQPQHF. The DNA of the CDR3 is TGTGCCATCGGGGACAGGGACGATCAGCCCCAGCATTTT.